Following are 18 T cell receptor beta chains from one sample sequenced in a study of blood T cell repertoires in COVID-19. Method: immunoSEQ multiplex PCR; TCRdb's copy keeps in-frame clones and lacks some. The repertoire holds 80,000 to 100,000 clones, 88% seen once, with roughly 2% in the top ten. The material sequenced was peripheral blood. The source of these receptors is a man aged 50 to 59 with COVID-19, enrolled during active disease.

This rearrangement joins TRBV15 to TRBJ1-2, with D hard to call. The length of the CDR3 is 13 residues. Germline V CDR1 and CDR2: LNHNV, YYDKDF (reference sequence). V was pared by 3 bases and J by 0 bases, with 5 bases between. In nucleotides, the CDR3 is TGTGCCACCAGCAGTTCCACTAACTATGGCTACACCTTC. Translating gives CATSSSTNYGYTF.

This clone came up a few times. The genes are TRBV10-3 and TRBJ1-2, with a tentative D call TRBD1 (5 bases). The CDR3 runs 14 residues. V lost 5 bases, J lost 3 bases, and 13 bases lay in between. CDR1 is ENHRY and CDR2 is SYGVKD in the germline V gene. CDR3 in amino acids: CAISQEGKDYGYTF. The CDR3 DNA follows: TGTGCCATCAGTCAGGAGGGGAAGGACTATGGCTACACCTTC.

The chain couples TRBV7-8 to TRBJ1-5; 10 bases are shared with TRBD1. The CDR3 length is 16 residues. The V gene's germline CDR1 is SGHVS and CDR2 FQNEAQ. Germline trimming cut 4 bases from V and 3 bases from J; bases unmatched to any gene: 6. The CDR3 loop is CASSSAGTGVNQPQHF. The CDR3 DNA reads as TGTGCCAGCAGCTCGGCCGGGACAGGGGTCAATCAGCCCCAGCATTTT. Together with reference TRBV7-8 and TRBJ1-5, the CDR3 gives the full variable domain: GAGVSQSPRYKVAKRGQDVALRCDPISGHVSLFWYQQALGQGPEFLTYFQNEAQLDKSGLPSDRFFAERPEGSVSTLKIQRTQQEDSAVYLCASSSAGTGVNQPQHFGDGTRLSIL.

The rearrangement links TRBV3-1 (or the pseudogene TRBV3-2) to TRBJ2-3; D uncertain. This CDR3 has 14 residues. V lost 3 bases and J lost 5, with 12 bases in between. Germline V gives CDR1 LGHDT, CDR2 YNNKEL (reference sequence). This CDR3 is CASSHSVVKDTQYF. For the CDR3, the DNA is TGTGCCAGCAGCCATTCGGTAGTAAAAGATACGCAGTATTTT.

The chain combines TRBV2 with TRBJ1-2; the match to TRBD1 covers 9 bases. Germline CDR1 SNHLY, CDR2 FYNNEI. The trim removed 8 bases at V and 5 bases at J, leaving 3 bases unmatched. CDR3 length: 12 residues. DNA of the CDR3: TGTGCCAGCGAGACAGGGGGATATGGCTACACCTTC. It is translated as CASETGGYGYTF.

CDR3 loop: CASKRLESDTQYF. The CDR3 nucleotides are TGTGCCAGCAAGAGACTAGAGAGCGATACGCAGTATTTT. The rearrangement uses TRBV2 and TRBJ2-3; tentatively, D is TRBD2 (6 bases). V shed 7 bases and J shed 6 bases, with 14 bases lying between them. Germline CDR1 reads SNHLY; CDR2 reads FYNNEI. The CDR3 length is 13 residues.

The gene calls are TRBV5-4 and TRBJ2-2, with a weak D call TRBD1 (5 bases). Per germline, CDR1 SGHNT and CDR2 YYREEE (reference sequence). The CDR3 contains 13 residues. The V end was cut by 4 bases, the J end by 5 bases, with 9 bases between. CDR3 sequence: CASSPDRTGELFF. The CDR3 DNA sequence: TGTGCCAGCAGCCCAGACAGAACCGGGGAGCTGTTTTTT.

The V call is TRBV18, the J call TRBJ1-1, with D possibly being TRBD1 (5 bases). This CDR3 is built from 14 residues. Trimming stripped 4 bases from V and 6 bases from J, with 15 bases between. Germline loops: CDR1 KGHSH, CDR2 LQKENI. CDR3 sequence reads: CASSRQLSYSEAFF. CDR3 nucleotides: TGTGCCAGCTCACGACAGCTTTCCTACTCTGAAGCTTTCTTT.

The chain uses TRBV2 and TRBJ2-5, with D maybe TRBD1 (6 bases). Trimming took 8 bases from V and 5 from J, leaving 21 bases between them. CDR3 length equals 15 residues. CDR1 is SNHLY and CDR2 is FYNNEI in the germline V gene. The CDR3 here is CASGLGAGERETQYF. Written as DNA, the CDR3 is TGTGCCAGCGGCCTGGGGGCAGGGGAGAGGGAGACCCAGTACTTC.

The V call is TRBV3-1 (or the pseudogene TRBV3-2), the J call TRBJ1-4; no reliable D call. The germline V gene encodes CDR1 LGHDT and CDR2 YNNKEL (reference sequence). The V and J ends lost 3 bases and 6 bases respectively, with 17 bases between them. The CDR3 has 16 amino acids. CDR3 amino acids: CASSHGPGRGYEKLFF. The CDR3 DNA reads as TGTGCCAGCAGCCATGGACCTGGCCGCGGGTATGAAAAACTGTTTTTT.

The gene calls are TRBV7-9 and TRBJ1-2; possibly TRBD1 for D (6 bases). Trimming removed 0 bases from V and 2 bases from J, with 13 bases in between. CDR1 SEHNR and CDR2 FQNEAQ come from the germline V gene (reference sequence). The CDR3 sequence is 16 residues long. CDR3: CASSLARDTANYGYTF. The DNA of the CDR3 is TGTGCCAGCAGCTTAGCGAGGGACACGGCCAACTATGGCTACACCTTC.

The chain combines TRBV13 with TRBJ2-7; D unclear. V gave up 0 bases and J gave up 0 bases, with 6 bases separating them. Germline CDR1 reads PRHDT; CDR2 reads FYEKMQ (reference sequence). The CDR3 sequence is 14 residues long. The CDR3 nucleotides read TGTGCCAGCAGCTTAGGGAGAGGCTCCTACGAGCAGTACTTC. It specifies CASSLGRGSYEQYF.

This clone was picked up one time. This chain joins TRBV12-3 or TRBV12-4 and TRBJ1-2; D is ambiguous. The CDR3 is 11 residues long. The ends were cut back, 7 bases at V and 8 bases at J, with 11 bases in the middle. The chain's CDR3 is CASTRREGYTF. The CDR3 bases are TGTGCCAGCACGAGGCGGGAAGGCTACACCTTC.

The chain recombines TRBV27 with TRBJ2-1; 8 nucleotides align to TRBD1. V gave up 4 bases and J gave up 5 bases; unmatched junction bases: 7. The V gene's germline CDR1 is MNHEY and CDR2 SMNVEV (reference sequence). The CDR3 is 15 amino acids. The CDR3 sequence: CASSSSRGRNNEQFF. The CDR3 nucleotides are TGTGCCAGCAGTTCTAGCAGGGGGCGAAACAATGAGCAGTTCTTC.

The chain joins TRBV24-1 to TRBJ1-5; 11 bases are a match to TRBD1. The CDR3 is made up of 16 amino acids. Germline V gives CDR1 KGHDR, CDR2 SFDVKD. J gave up 5 bases and V 3 bases, and 5 bases lay outside the gene matches. The CDR3 DNA is TGTGCCACCAGTGATCCTGGACAGGGGGCAGATCAGCCCCAGCATTTT. Amino acid sequence: CATSDPGQGADQPQHF.

V usage is TRBV5-1 and J usage is TRBJ2-1; tentatively, D is TRBD1 (6 bases). The CDR3 is 15 residues long. Trimming shortened V by 5 bases and J by 0 bases, and 12 bases separated the two germline ends. Germline V lookup: CDR1 SGHRS, CDR2 YFSETQ. In DNA, the CDR3 is TGCGCCAGCAGTTTTGACAGGAGCTCCTACAATGAGCAGTTCTTC. This gives the protein CASSFDRSSYNEQFF.

The V call is TRBV18, the J call TRBJ2-2; TRBD2 is a possible D gene (6 bases). Germline V gene lookup returns CDR1 KGHSH and CDR2 LQKENI. Trimming removed 7 bases at V and 2 bases at J, with 14 bases between. This CDR3 region has 15 residues. For the CDR3, the DNA is TGTGCCAGCTACCCGGGACTGATAAACACCGGGGAGCTGTTTTTT. This gives the protein CASYPGLINTGELFF.

V is TRBV11-2 and J is TRBJ1-1; maybe TRBD1 (5 bases). V was clipped by 1 base and J by 0 bases, with 6 bases between them. The CDR3 consists of 14 residues. The germline CDR1 and CDR2 sequences are SGHAT and FQNNGV. The CDR3 here is CASSLGQLNTEAFF. In DNA, the CDR3 is TGTGCCAGCAGCTTAGGACAGTTGAACACTGAAGCTTTCTTT.